This T cell receptor beta chain derives from a study of blood T cell repertoires in COVID-19. In the study overall: The origin of the acute and convalescent COVID-19 samples was the United States, Italy and Spain. Sample material is recorded as cDNA or gDNA derived from T cells, B-cell-depleted T cells, or PBMCs.

Authors' methods: Nucleated cell counts were estimated from reference gene primer amplification. The repertoire was sequenced with immunoSEQ multiplex PCR; TCRdb's copy has only in-frame clones and lacks some. V and J calls and clone size come straight from that table; D and trimming were deduced from the DNA. The table lists tens of thousands of clones, 89% of them singletons. The germline V gene encodes CDR1 LNHDA and CDR2 SQIVND (reference sequence). The length of the CDR3 is 15 residues. The V gene end was trimmed by 5 bases and the J gene end by 4 bases; junction bases not matched to a gene: 7. This receptor was identified in a human donor in a cohort sampled during active COVID-19. Sequencing was done on a sample of peripheral blood. The chain couples TRBV19 to TRBJ1-2, with 10 bases fitting TRBD1. For the CDR3, the DNA is TGTGCCAGTAGTTCTCCGGGACAGGGGACCTATGGCTACACCTTC. Its translation is CASSSPGQGTYGYTF.